This T cell receptor (beta chain) was sequenced during a study of type 1 regulatory T cells. Study summary: This in vitro CD4 product, T-allo10, is enriched for Tr1 cells and alloantigen-specific.

Study-wide results and caveats: Tr1 cells had a more restricted TCR repertoire than non-Tr1 cells.

Via MiXCR, TCRdb re-called the reads, giving one row per CDR3 protein. The sample contains 70,000 or so distinct CDR3 sequences, less than 25% of which appear only once. As to this clonotype: What it recognizes is unknown.

The CDR3 has 14 amino acids. Germline assignment: CDR1 SGHRS and CDR2 YFSETQ. V was pared by 0 bases and J by 0 bases, with 7 bases between. The V and J genes are TRBV5-1 and TRBJ2-7; the D is unclear. The receptor was isolated from a human donor in good health. The specimen was cultured type 1 regulatory T (Tr1) cells, either the whole culture or a sorted fraction (not recorded which). The CDR3: CASSLGPSSYEQYF. CDR3 bases: TGCGCCAGCAGCTTGGGACCCAGCTCCTACGAGCAGTACTTC.